Listed here are 26 T cell receptor beta chains from one sample, sequenced in a study of identical twins (dated by TCRdb to about 2016). Library prep was done by 5' RACE. Sequenced on an Illumina HiSeq 2000. Through fastp at Q25 and MiXCR, TCRdb rebuilt clones from the public reads, retaining in-frame beta chains. For every CDR3 protein sequence, its rows merge into one entry that carries the most common genes and DNA. The sample contains hundreds of thousands of distinct CDR3 sequences, approximately 6% of them found a single time. The ten largest make up around 2% of the sample. The source material was naive T cells sorted from blood. Interpreted using the paper, the cell subset or site label stands for: cells isolated with a human naive T-cell isolation kit. All receptors come from a man between 18 and 29 years old in good health.

This clonotype was observed a few times. This chain's CDR3 is CASSRLAGGSSEQFF. The CDR3 DNA reads TGTGCCAGCAGCCGACTAGCGGGAGGATCCAGTGAGCAGTTCTTC. This chain links TRBV6-2 or TRBV6-3 with TRBJ2-1; 13 bases fit TRBD2. The trim removed 6 bases at V and 9 bases at J, leaving 8 bases unmatched. This CDR3 is 15 amino acids long. Germline CDR1 and CDR2: MNHEY and SVGEGT.

This clonotype was detected ten times or more. The rearrangement uses TRBV10-3 and TRBJ2-5; 10 nucleotides match TRBD1. Germline values: CDR1 ENHRY, CDR2 SYGVKD. The V gene end was trimmed by 4 bases and the J gene end by 2 bases; junction bases not matched to a gene: 7. This CDR3 contains 16 residues. CDR3 sequence (DNA): TGTGCCATCAGTGGTCCGGGACAGGGGACGCAAGAGACCCAGTACTTC. It codes for CAISGPGQGTQETQYF.

The table lists this clonotype with many counts. The gene calls are TRBV29-1 and TRBJ2-1; no firm D call. Trimming cost V 7 bases and J 9 bases, with 10 bases left between them. The CDR3 is 10 amino acids. CDR1 and CDR2 from the germline V gene are SQVTM and ANQGSEA. CDR3 nucleotides: TGCAGCGCCGGTTCGGTTGAGCAGTTCTTC. Amino acids: CSAGSVEQFF.

Many counts were recorded for this clonotype. The junction does not match germline at one end; this may be a read error. The chain couples TRBV20-1 to TRBJ1-5; no reliable D call. Germline loops: CDR1 DFQATT, CDR2 SNEGSKA (reference sequence). The CDR3 is 13 amino acids. The CDR3 DNA sequence: TGCAGTGCTAGCGGCGGGAGCAATAAGCCCCAGCATTTT. It yields the protein CSASGGSNKPQHF.

V usage is TRBV7-8 and J usage is TRBJ1-1; TRBD1 might be the D (6 bases). The V gene's germline CDR1 is SGHVS and CDR2 FQNEAQ. V lost 4 bases and J lost 3, with 15 bases in between. The CDR3 is made up of 15 amino acids. The CDR3 protein is CASSSQGWGDTEAFF. The CDR3 coding sequence is TGTGCCAGCAGCTCACAGGGCTGGGGGGACACTGAAGCTTTCTTT.

In this sample, this clonotype turned up a few times. The chain links TRBV19 to TRBJ1-5; no clear D. The germline CDR1 and CDR2 sequences are LNHDA and SQIVND (reference sequence). The CDR3 has 16 residues. Between the trimmed V and J ends, which lost 2 bases and 2 bases, there was a span of 13 bases. This chain's CDR3 is CASSILVRRGNQPQHF. CDR3 DNA: TGTGCCAGTAGTATATTGGTTCGGAGGGGCAATCAGCCCCAGCATTTT.

The chain carries TRBV18 and TRBJ1-3; D call uncertain. Germline V gives CDR1 KGHSH, CDR2 LQKENI. The CDR3 is made up of 15 amino acids. V lost 2 bases to trimming and J lost 0 bases, with 8 bases between them. This CDR3 is CASSPGRTSGNTIYF. The CDR3 DNA reads TGTGCCAGCTCACCAGGCAGGACCTCTGGAAACACCATATATTTT.

This clonotype was counted many times. CDR3: CSALEGGGEQYF. In DNA form, the CDR3 reads TGCAGCGCTCTCGAGGGGGGCGGCGAGCAGTACTTC. The chain combines TRBV29-1 with TRBJ2-7; D could derive from TRBD1 or TRBD2 (6 bases each). The CDR3 is 12 residues long. Germline loops: CDR1 SQVTM, CDR2 ANQGSEA. Trimming removed 7 bases at V and 6 bases at J, with 16 bases between.

CDR3 nucleotides: TGTGCCAGCAGAACCACCCCAACAGGGTATAATGAAAAACTGTTTTTT. Translating it yields CASRTTPTGYNEKLFF. The V call is TRBV12-3 or TRBV12-4, the J call TRBJ1-4, with D perhaps TRBD1 (6 bases). The CDR3 sequence is 16 residues long. V lost 6 bases to trimming and J lost 4 bases, with 18 bases between them.

In DNA form, the CDR3 reads TGTGCCAGCAGCTTATTCTCTCCGACCGGGGAGCTGTTTTTT. It codes for CASSLFSPTGELFF. The chain uses TRBV11-2 and TRBJ2-2, with D unresolved. Germline V gives CDR1 SGHAT, CDR2 FQNNGV. The CDR3 extends over 14 amino acids. Trimming took 2 bases from V and 5 from J, leaving 9 bases between them.

This clonotype was recorded many times. The chain is built from TRBV12-3 or TRBV12-4 and TRBJ1-5; 8 positions match TRBD1. The V and J ends lost 6 bases and 6 bases, in that order; junction bases with no gene match: 7. The CDR3 is made up of 14 amino acids. CDR3 in amino acids: CASSPGQAGQPQHF. For the CDR3, the DNA is TGTGCCAGCAGCCCGGGACAGGCCGGTCAGCCCCAGCATTTT.

This clonotype has a count of ten or more. This chain connects TRBV5-5 to TRBJ1-5; the D is unclear. Trimming cost V 0 bases and J 9 bases, with 7 bases left between them. In germline, CDR1 is SGHKS, CDR2 YYEKEE (reference sequence). The CDR3 extends over 12 amino acids. CDR3 sequence reads: CASSLDAGPQHF. The CDR3 nucleotides read TGTGCCAGCAGCTTGGACGCCGGGCCCCAGCATTTT. Based on the CDR3 plus reference TRBV5-5 and TRBJ1-5, the full variable domain is DAGVTQSPTHLIKTRGQQVTLRCSPISGHKSVSWYQQVLGQGPQFIFQYYEKEERGRGNFPDRFSARQFPNYSSELNVNALLLGDSALYLCASSLDAGPQHFGDGTRLSIL.

The V call is TRBV27, the J call TRBJ2-7; 7 nucleotides align to TRBD1. J was trimmed by 6 bases and V by 6 bases; bases with no gene match: 8. The germline CDR1 and CDR2 sequences are MNHEY and SMNVEV (reference sequence). The CDR3 extends over 13 amino acids. The CDR3 is CASSPTRTGEQYF. The CDR3 coding sequence is TGTGCCAGCAGCCCGACCCGGACAGGCGAGCAGTACTTC.

This clonotype was observed a handful of times. The chain is built from TRBV15 and TRBJ2-5; 9 bases map to TRBD1. The CDR3 spans 14 residues. The trim removed 4 bases at V and 5 bases at J, leaving 5 bases unmatched. CDR1 and CDR2 (germline): LNHNV, YYDKDF (reference sequence). This CDR3 reads CATSTTGGGETQYF. The CDR3 bases are TGTGCCACCAGCACCACAGGGGGCGGTGAGACCCAGTACTTC. The whole variable domain, remainder taken from reference TRBV15 and TRBJ2-5, is DAMVIQNPRYQVTQFGKPVTLSCSQTLNHNVMYWYQQKSSQAPKLLFHYYDKDFNNEADTPDNFQSRRPNTSFCFLDIRSPGLGDTAMYLCATSTTGGGETQYFGPGTRLLVL.

About this clonotype: A much more abundant neighbour one base away suggests this may be a read error. The missing conserved phenylalanine or tryptophan at the end of this CDR3 makes a read error likely. The chain couples TRBV5-1 to TRBJ2-3; no clear D gene. This CDR3 region has 14 residues. Germline CDR1 is SGHRS and CDR2 is YFSETQ. The V end was cut by 0 bases, the J end by 4 bases, with 9 bases between. This CDR3 reads CASSLVQSSDTQYL. The CDR3 DNA reads as TGCGCCAGCAGCTTGGTACAGAGTTCAGATACGCAGTATTTA.

This clonotype has a count of ten or more. CDR3 sequence reads: CSAGRPNTEAFF. The CDR3 DNA follows: TGCAGTGCTGGGAGACCGAACACTGAAGCTTTCTTT. The chain recombines TRBV20-1 with TRBJ1-1; no firm D call. V lost 5 bases and J 1 base, leaving 8 bases between the germline ends. The V gene's germline CDR1 is DFQATT and CDR2 SNEGSKA (reference sequence). The CDR3 runs 12 residues.

This clonotype was detected a few times. V gene TRBV7-8 combines with J gene TRBJ2-7; 8 positions agree with TRBD2. Germline assignment: CDR1 SGHVS and CDR2 FQNEAQ. Unmatched junction bases numbered 9, after V lost 0 bases and J lost 5 bases. This CDR3 comprises 16 residues. The CDR3 DNA is TGTGCCAGCAGCTTAGCGCCGGGACTAGGCCGCGACGAGCAGTACTTC. Its protein is CASSLAPGLGRDEQYF. Supplemented by reference TRBV7-8 and TRBJ2-7, the full variable domain reads GAGVSQSPRYKVAKRGQDVALRCDPISGHVSLFWYQQALGQGPEFLTYFQNEAQLDKSGLPSDRFFAERPEGSVSTLKIQRTQQEDSAVYLCASSLAPGLGRDEQYFGPGTRLTVT.

In this sample, this clonotype turned up a few times. The chain employs TRBV5-4 and TRBJ1-1, with no clear D. Germline assignment: CDR1 SGHNT and CDR2 YYREEE (reference sequence). CDR3 length: 14 residues. The ends were cut back, 1 base at V and 5 bases at J, with 12 bases in the middle. DNA for the CDR3: TGTGCCAGCAGCTTGTCTGAGGGTTGGACTGAAGCTTTCTTT. It yields the protein CASSLSEGWTEAFF.

This clonotype was seen only a few times. The chain has TRBV5-1 and TRBJ2-5; D may match TRBD1 or TRBD2 (5 bases each). Germline CDR1 reads SGHRS; CDR2 reads YFSETQ. This CDR3 contains 13 residues. Trimming left V 4 bases short and J 1 base short, with 8 bases between. The CDR3 nucleotides read TGCGCCAGCAGCGGGGGTAGCCAAGAGACCCAGTACTTC. This sequence encodes CASSGGSQETQYF. The variable domain in full, completed from reference TRBV5-1 and TRBJ2-5, reads KAGVTQTPRYLIKTRGQQVTLSCSPISGHRSVSWYQQTPGQGLQFLFEYFSETQRNKGNFPGRFSGRQFSNSRSEMNVSTLELGDSALYLCASSGGSQETQYFGPGTRLLVL.

There are many counts of this clonotype. The chain combines TRBV29-1 with TRBJ2-1; 8 bases align to TRBD2. Germline lookup yields CDR1 SQVTM and CDR2 ANQGSEA. V was clipped by 7 bases and J by 8 bases; unmatched bases: 13. The CDR3 covers 14 residues. CDR3 amino acids: CSAEDSGIHDEQFF. CDR3 bases: TGCAGCGCAGAGGATAGCGGGATCCACGATGAGCAGTTCTTC.

This clonotype was counted between two and nine times. The rearrangement joins TRBV18 to TRBJ2-7; 14 bases match TRBD2. CDR1 is KGHSH, CDR2 LQKENI, per germline. The CDR3 has 17 residues. V was pared by 5 bases and J by 2 bases, with 8 bases of the junction left unmatched. The CDR3 DNA is TGTGCCAGCTCAGGTGACGGGACTAGCGGGAGTCCCTACGAGCAGTACTTC. It specifies CASSGDGTSGSPYEQYF. Based on the CDR3 plus reference TRBV18 and TRBJ2-7, the full variable domain is NAGVMQNPRHLVRRRGQEARLRCSPMKGHSHVYWYRQLPEEGLKFMVYLQKENIIDESGMPKERFSAEFPKEGPSILRIQQVVRGDSAAYFCASSGDGTSGSPYEQYFGPGTRLTVT.

This clonotype was counted ten times or more. The V call is TRBV7-6, the J call TRBJ1-5; D uncertain. The V and J ends lost 0 bases and 6 bases respectively, with 12 bases between them. The CDR3 consists of 15 residues. Germline CDR1 is SGHVS and CDR2 is FNYEAQ. CDR3 coding DNA: TGTGCCAGCAGCTTAGCCCCTTTGGTCGGTCAGCCCCAGCATTTT. This codes for CASSLAPLVGQPQHF.

On this clonotype itself: A read error may be the cause here, since a much bigger clone is one base away. The rearrangement uses TRBV6-2 or TRBV6-3 and TRBJ2-1; the D gene could be TRBD1 or TRBD2 (5 bases each). The germline V gene encodes CDR1 MNHEY and CDR2 SVGEGT. The CDR3 loop spans 15 amino acids. The germline V and J ends were trimmed by 10 bases and 0 bases, with 16 bases remaining between them. Here the CDR3 reads CAIRMGESSYNEQFF. The CDR3 DNA reads TGTGCCATCCGGATGGGGGAAAGCTCCTACAATGAGCAGTTCTTC.

The sample holds a few counts of this clonotype. V is TRBV20-1 and J is TRBJ2-7, with 8 nucleotides matching TRBD2. The CDR3 covers 13 residues. Germline CDR1 is DFQATT and CDR2 is SNEGSKA (reference sequence). The J segment lost 6 bases and the V segment lost 3 bases, leaving 7 bases of the junction unmatched. CDR3 DNA: TGCAGTGCTAGCCTAGCGGGTTATAGCGAGCAGTACTTC. Its translation: CSASLAGYSEQYF.

This clonotype was seen only a few times. The chain carries TRBV7-9 and TRBJ1-4; D perhaps matches TRBD1 (6 bases). The CDR3 extends over 15 amino acids. Trimming removed 5 bases from V and 7 bases from J, with 17 bases in between. Per the germline V gene, CDR1 is SEHNR and CDR2 is FQNEAQ (reference sequence). In nucleotides, the CDR3 is TGTGCCAGCAGCCCACCTCGGACAGTGACTGAAAAACTGTTTTTT. Protein sequence: CASSPPRTVTEKLFF. Together with reference TRBV7-9 and TRBJ1-4, the CDR3 gives the full variable domain: DTGVSQNPRHKITKRGQNVTFRCDPISEHNRLYWYRQTLGQGPEFLTYFQNEAQLEKSRLLSDRFSAERPKGSFSTLEIQRTEQGDSAMYLCASSPPRTVTEKLFFGSGTQLSVL.

This rearrangement joins TRBV30 to TRBJ2-7; TRBD1 is a possible D gene (6 bases). The germline CDR1 and CDR2 sequences are GTSNPN and SVGIG (reference sequence). The CDR3 totals 12 residues. V lost 3 bases, J lost 6 bases, and 12 bases lay in between. DNA for the CDR3: TGTGCCTGGAGCAAAACAGGGTTCGAGCAGTACGTC. Amino acids: CAWSKTGFEQYV.